The T cell receptor (beta chain) under discussion was sequenced for a study of cytomegalovirus exposure and HLA in healthy donors. The CDR3 totals 17 residues. Looked up from germline, CDR1 is GTSNPN and CDR2 is SVGIG (reference sequence). A multiplex PCR was run with 60 Vbeta primers and 13 Jbeta primers. The method was immunoSEQ multiplex PCR; TCRdb's version includes in-frame clones alone and lacks a portion of them. The sample yields 250,000 to 350,000 clones, roughly 80% seen once. The study's findings and limits: Most TCR sequences proved rare, with some public TCRs found in many donors.

On this clone: Its antigen is currently unknown. A read error may produce the germline difference seen at one junction end.

The source material was PBMCs. The sequence was collected from a girl aged 2 to 9 in good health and CMV-seronegative. The chain combines TRBV30 with TRBJ2-7; 11 positions match TRBD1. The CDR3 protein is CAWGVKPGTGGSYEQYF. Written as DNA, the CDR3 is TGTGCCTGGGGTGTAAAGCCCGGGACAGGGGGGTCCTACGAGCAGTACTTC.